The 17 T cell receptor beta chains below were found in one sample sequenced in a study of control samples from healthy donors and cancer patients. Sequencing was performed with immunoSEQ multiplex PCR; in TCRdb, only in-frame clones are kept and a portion is missing. The repertoire has over 8,000 clones, approximately 90% of them found once; the top ten carry roughly 20%. Sequenced sample: PBMCs. These receptors all stem from a man aged 55 to 69 with colorectal cancer.

Details on this clone: The sample carries other DNA sequences with the same CDR3. The V call is TRBV15, the J call TRBJ1-1; 8 positions match TRBD1. This CDR3 has 15 residues. Per germline, CDR1 LNHNV and CDR2 YYDKDF (reference sequence). V trimming: 1 base; J trimming: 7 bases; junction bases outside the gene matches: 8. In nucleotides, the CDR3 is TGTGCCACCAGCAGAGTTGGCAGGGGGCCTAATGAAGCTTTCTTT. Amino acid sequence: CATSRVGRGPNEAFF.

The V gene is TRBV6-2 or TRBV6-3, the J gene TRBJ1-1; no definite D call. V shed 6 bases and J shed 0 bases, with 14 bases lying between them. CDR3 size: 15 residues. Per the germline V gene, CDR1 is MNHEY and CDR2 is SVGEGT. The CDR3 spells CASSQSFIMNTEAFF. The CDR3 nucleotides read TGTGCCAGCAGCCAATCCTTTATTATGAACACTGAAGCTTTCTTT.

Here the CDR3 DNA reads TGTGCCAGCAGTTACTCCCTCAGCGAGCAGTACTTC. Protein sequence: CASSYSLSEQYF. The rearrangement joins TRBV6-6 to TRBJ2-7, with unresolved D. The V end was cut by 0 bases, the J end by 6 bases, with 6 bases between. Per germline, CDR1 MNHNY and CDR2 SVGAGI (reference sequence). The CDR3 runs 12 residues.

The V call is TRBV3-1 (or the pseudogene TRBV3-2), the J call TRBJ1-1; the D gene is possibly TRBD1 (6 bases). Germline values: CDR1 LGHDT, CDR2 YNNKEL (reference sequence). Between the trimmed V and J ends, which lost 2 bases and 9 bases, there was a span of 16 bases. The CDR3 runs to 14 residues. CDR3 sequence (DNA): TGTGCCAGCAGCCAACGGACAGCTGAATTCCAAGCTTTCTTT. Amino acids: CASSQRTAEFQAFF.

This chain links TRBV3-1 (or the pseudogene TRBV3-2) with TRBJ1-6; possible D gene TRBD1, 6 bases. The CDR3 loop spans 16 amino acids. Germline CDR1 is LGHDT and CDR2 is YNNKEL (reference sequence). The ends were cut back, 4 bases at V and 7 bases at J, with 17 bases in the middle. CDR3 protein: CASSPGGGLGNSPLHF. The CDR3 nucleotides read TGTGCCAGCAGCCCCGGTGGGGGGCTGGGGAATTCACCCCTCCACTTT.

This clone has only one observation. The genes are TRBV11-2 and TRBJ2-1, with unresolved D. V was pared by 3 bases and J by 7 bases, with 16 bases between. Germline loops: CDR1 SGHAT, CDR2 FQNNGV. The CDR3 has 15 amino acids. CDR3 sequence (DNA): TGTGCCAGCAGCTTGCCTCGGGCCTATGGGAATGAGCAGTTCTTC. Translated, it gives CASSLPRAYGNEQFF.

The chain recombines TRBV5-8 with TRBJ1-1; the D gene is possibly TRBD1 (5 bases). V was pared by 6 bases and J by 0 bases, with 12 bases between. Germline V gives CDR1 SGHTS, CDR2 YDEGEE. The CDR3 runs 14 residues. The CDR3 sequence is CASTPTDLNTEAFF. CDR3 sequence (DNA): TGTGCCAGCACCCCGACAGACCTGAACACTGAAGCTTTCTTT.

The CDR3 loop is CASSYGGLGETQYF. The CDR3 DNA reads as TGTGCCAGCAGTTACGGCGGTTTGGGAGAGACCCAGTACTTC. This sequence joins TRBV6-2 or TRBV6-3 and TRBJ2-5; D is ambiguous. This CDR3 contains 14 residues. Between the trimmed V and J ends, which lost 2 bases and 4 bases, there was a span of 11 bases. CDR1 and CDR2 from the germline V gene are MNHEY and SVGEGT.

The chain links TRBV7-2 to TRBJ2-2; tentative D call: TRBD2 (6 bases). The length of the CDR3 is 17 residues. Germline V gene data show CDR1 as SGHTA and CDR2 as FQGNSA. The V end lost 3 bases, the J end lost 0 bases, and 14 bases lay between the germline ends. The CDR3: CASSLVGRGSNTGELFF. The DNA for the CDR3 is TGTGCCAGCAGCTTGGTGGGACGGGGGTCGAACACCGGGGAGCTGTTTTTT.

V gene TRBV6-5 combines with J gene TRBJ2-5; 7 positions match TRBD1. The CDR3 spans 15 residues. Germline V gene data show CDR1 as MNHEY and CDR2 as SVGAGI. V shed 6 bases and J 1 base; nucleotides not matched to a gene: 8. CDR3 bases: TGTGCCAGCAGCCCAAATCGACAGGGCCAAGAGACCCAGTACTTC. Amino acids: CASSPNRQGQETQYF.

The rearrangement links TRBV7-2 to TRBJ1-6; D might be TRBD1 (6 bases). Trimming took off 7 bases at V and 3 bases at J, with 16 bases between the two ends. CDR1 and CDR2 from the germline V gene are SGHTA and FQGNSA. CDR3 size: 16 residues. The CDR3 loop reads CASTLLGGLYNSPLHF. CDR3 sequence (DNA): TGTGCCAGCACCCTTCTGGGGGGCCTCTATAATTCACCCCTCCACTTT.

About this clone: An end of the junction does not agree with germline; a read error may underlie this. This sequence joins TRBV13 and TRBJ2-7, with 7 bases lining up with TRBD1. This CDR3 is built from 15 residues. The germline V gene encodes CDR1 PRHDT and CDR2 FYEKMQ (reference sequence). The CDR3, as DNA: TGTGCCAGCAGCTTGGGACAGCCACCGACCTACGGGCAGTACTTC. It specifies CASSLGQPPTYGQYF.

The chain carries TRBV7-2 and TRBJ2-1; TRBD2 aligns across 9 bases. Unmatched junction bases numbered 13, after V lost 1 base and J lost 3 bases. Per germline, CDR1 SGHTA and CDR2 FQGNSA. The length of the CDR3 is 19 residues. CDR3 region: CASSLGPTQLAGLYNEQFF. CDR3 nucleotide sequence: TGTGCCAGCAGCTTAGGCCCCACTCAGCTAGCGGGGCTCTACAATGAGCAGTTCTTC.

This clone was counted a few times. V usage is TRBV4-3 and J usage is TRBJ1-2, with D possibly matching TRBD1 (5 bases). This CDR3 has 13 amino acids. V shed 3 bases and J shed 6 bases, with 11 bases lying between them. Germline CDR1 and CDR2: LGHNA and YSLEER. The CDR3 DNA follows: TGCGCCAGCAGCCAGGAACGACAGAATGGCTACACCTTC. It codes for CASSQERQNGYTF.

The J gene is TRBJ2-6, the V gene TRBV10-3, with 11 bases lining up with TRBD1. This CDR3 comprises 17 residues. J lost 0 bases, V lost 4 bases, and 2 bases had no gene match. Germline values: CDR1 ENHRY, CDR2 SYGVKD. As DNA, the CDR3 is TGTGCCATCAGTGGGGGACAGGGGGACTCTGGGGCCAACGTCCTGACTTTC. Amino acids: CAISGGQGDSGANVLTF.

The chain recombines TRBV29-1 with TRBJ2-5; TRBD2 aligns across 10 bases. This CDR3 is built from 13 residues. V lost 4 bases and J lost 4; bases outside the gene matches: 3. Germline CDR1 and CDR2: SQVTM and ANQGSEA. The CDR3 loop reads CSVGVAGGETQYF. CDR3 bases: TGCAGCGTTGGGGTAGCGGGGGGAGAGACCCAGTACTTC.

The chain joins TRBV4-2 to TRBJ1-2, with D possibly TRBD1 on 5 matching bases. This CDR3 contains 15 residues. The V end was cut by 0 bases, the J end by 3 bases, with 11 bases between. Germline lookup yields CDR1 LGHNA and CDR2 YNFKEQ. The DNA of the CDR3 is TGTGCCAGCAGCCAAGATCGAGGGGCGCACTATGGCTACACCTTC. This encodes CASSQDRGAHYGYTF.